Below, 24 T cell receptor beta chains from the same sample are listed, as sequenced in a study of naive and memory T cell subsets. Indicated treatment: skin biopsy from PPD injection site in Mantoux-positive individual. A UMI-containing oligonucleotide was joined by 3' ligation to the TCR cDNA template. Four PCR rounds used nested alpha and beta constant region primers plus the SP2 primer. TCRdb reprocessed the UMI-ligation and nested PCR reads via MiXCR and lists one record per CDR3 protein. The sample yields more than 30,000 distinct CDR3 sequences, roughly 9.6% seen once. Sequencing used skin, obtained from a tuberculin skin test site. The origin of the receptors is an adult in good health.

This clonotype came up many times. CDR3: CASSQTTDPRRYEQYF. In DNA, the CDR3 is TGCGCCAGCAGTCAGACGACAGATCCGCGGCGGTACGAGCAGTACTTC. The gene calls are TRBV23-1 and TRBJ2-7, with D perhaps matching TRBD1 (5 bases). TRBV23-1 is designated an ORF whose function remains uncertain. This CDR3 spans 16 amino acids. The V end was cut by 3 bases, the J end by 4 bases, with 19 bases between.

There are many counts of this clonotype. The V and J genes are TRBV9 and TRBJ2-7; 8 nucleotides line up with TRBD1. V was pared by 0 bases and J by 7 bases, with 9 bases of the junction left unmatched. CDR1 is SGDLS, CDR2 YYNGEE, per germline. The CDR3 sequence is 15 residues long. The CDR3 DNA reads TGTGCCAGCAGCGTAGCTGTCAGGGGGCTTGGAGAGCAGTACTTC. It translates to CASSVAVRGLGEQYF.

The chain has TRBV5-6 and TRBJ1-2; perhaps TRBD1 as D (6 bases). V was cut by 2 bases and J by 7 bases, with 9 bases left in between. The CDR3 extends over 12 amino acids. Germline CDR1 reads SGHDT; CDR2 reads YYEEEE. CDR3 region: CASSLYRAGYTF. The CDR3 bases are TGTGCCAGCAGCTTATACAGGGCTGGCTACACCTTC.

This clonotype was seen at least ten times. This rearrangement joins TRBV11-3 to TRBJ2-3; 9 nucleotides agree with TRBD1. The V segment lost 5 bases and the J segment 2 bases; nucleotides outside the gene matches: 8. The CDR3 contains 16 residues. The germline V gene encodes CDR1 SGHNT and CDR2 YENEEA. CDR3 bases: TGTGCCAGCAGCACTGGACAGGGGCACCCCACAGATACGCAGTATTTT. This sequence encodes CASSTGQGHPTDTQYF. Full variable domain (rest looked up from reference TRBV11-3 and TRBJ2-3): EAGVVQSPRYKIIEKKQPVAFWCNPISGHNTLYWYLQNLGQGPELLIRYENEEAVDDSQLPKDRFSAERLKGVDSTLKIQPAELGDSAVYLCASSTGQGHPTDTQYFGPGTRLTVL.

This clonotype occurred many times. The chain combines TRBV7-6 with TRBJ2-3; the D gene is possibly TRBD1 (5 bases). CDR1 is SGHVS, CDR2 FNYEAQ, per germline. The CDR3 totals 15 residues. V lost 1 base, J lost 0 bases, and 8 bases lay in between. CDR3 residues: CASSLGQPSTDTQYF. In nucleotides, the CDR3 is TGTGCCAGCAGCTTAGGACAGCCTAGCACAGATACGCAGTATTTT.

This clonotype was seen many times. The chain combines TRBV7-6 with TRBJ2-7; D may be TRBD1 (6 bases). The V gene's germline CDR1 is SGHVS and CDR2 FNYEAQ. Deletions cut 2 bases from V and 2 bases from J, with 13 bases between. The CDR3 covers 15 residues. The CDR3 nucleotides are TGTGCCAGCAGCTTATTTCCAGGGGACACCTACGAGCAGTACTTC. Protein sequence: CASSLFPGDTYEQYF. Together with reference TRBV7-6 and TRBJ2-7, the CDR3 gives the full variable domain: GAGVSQSPRYKVTKRGQDVALRCDPISGHVSLYWYRQALGQGPEFLTYFNYEAQQDKSGLPNDRFSAERPEGSISTLTIQRTEQRDSAMYRCASSLFPGDTYEQYFGPGTRLTVT.

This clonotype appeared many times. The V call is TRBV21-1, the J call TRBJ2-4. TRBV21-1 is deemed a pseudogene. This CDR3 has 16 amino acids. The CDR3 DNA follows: TGTGCCAGCAGCATTTGGGTAAGGACGGCCAAAAACATTCAGTACTTC. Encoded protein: CASSIWVRTAKNIQYF.

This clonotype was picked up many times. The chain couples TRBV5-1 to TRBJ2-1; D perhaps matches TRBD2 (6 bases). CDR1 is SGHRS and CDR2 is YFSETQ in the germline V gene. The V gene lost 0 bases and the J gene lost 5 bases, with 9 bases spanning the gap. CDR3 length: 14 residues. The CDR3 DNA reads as TGCGCCAGCAGCTTGGCCGTAGCGGACAATGAGCAGTTCTTC. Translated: CASSLAVADNEQFF. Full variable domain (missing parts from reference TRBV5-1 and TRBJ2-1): KAGVTQTPRYLIKTRGQQVTLSCSPISGHRSVSWYQQTPGQGLQFLFEYFSETQRNKGNFPGRFSGRQFSNSRSEMNVSTLELGDSALYLCASSLAVADNEQFFGPGTRLTVL.

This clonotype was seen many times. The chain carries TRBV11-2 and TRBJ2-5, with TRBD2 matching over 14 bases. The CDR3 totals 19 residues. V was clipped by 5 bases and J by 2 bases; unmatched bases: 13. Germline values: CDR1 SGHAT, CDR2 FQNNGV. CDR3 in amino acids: CASSAGLAGESSPQETQYF. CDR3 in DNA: TGTGCCAGCAGCGCGGGACTAGCGGGGGAAAGCTCCCCTCAAGAGACCCAGTACTTC.

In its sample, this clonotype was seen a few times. The CDR3 is CASRGLAWNEQFF. In nucleotides, the CDR3 is TGTGCCAGCAGGGGACTAGCGTGGAATGAGCAGTTCTTC. The rearrangement links TRBV6-1 to TRBJ2-1; TRBD2 matches 10 bases. Germline-derived CDR1 and CDR2 are MNHNS and SASEGT. V was pared by 6 bases and J by 7 bases, with 3 bases of the junction left unmatched. CDR3 size: 13 residues.

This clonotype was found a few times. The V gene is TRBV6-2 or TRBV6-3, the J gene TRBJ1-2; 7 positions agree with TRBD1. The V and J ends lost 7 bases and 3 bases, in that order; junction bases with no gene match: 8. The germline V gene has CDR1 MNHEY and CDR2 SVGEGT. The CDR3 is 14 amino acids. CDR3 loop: CASTPWGTDYGYTF. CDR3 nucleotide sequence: TGTGCCAGCACCCCCTGGGGGACAGACTATGGCTACACCTTC.

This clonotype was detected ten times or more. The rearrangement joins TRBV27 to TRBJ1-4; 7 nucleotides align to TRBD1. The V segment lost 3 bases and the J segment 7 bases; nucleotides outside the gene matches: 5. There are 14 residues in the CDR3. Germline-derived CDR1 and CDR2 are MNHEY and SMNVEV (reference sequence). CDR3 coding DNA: TGTGCCAGCAGTTTTTCAGGGGGGGGTGAAAAACTGTTTTTT. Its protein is CASSFSGGGEKLFF.

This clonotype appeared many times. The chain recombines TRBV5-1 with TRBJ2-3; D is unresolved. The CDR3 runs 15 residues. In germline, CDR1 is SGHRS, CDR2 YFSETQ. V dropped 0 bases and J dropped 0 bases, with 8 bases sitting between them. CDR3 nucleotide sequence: TGCGCCAGCAGCTTGGTGCACGCTAGCACAGATACGCAGTATTTT. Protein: CASSLVHASTDTQYF.

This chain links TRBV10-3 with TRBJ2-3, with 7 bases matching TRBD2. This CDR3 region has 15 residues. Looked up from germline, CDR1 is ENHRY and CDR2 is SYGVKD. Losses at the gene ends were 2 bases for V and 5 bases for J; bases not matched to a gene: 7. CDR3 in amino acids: CAISESAGVVDTQYF. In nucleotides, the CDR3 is TGTGCCATCAGTGAGAGTGCGGGGGTTGTAGATACGCAGTATTTT.

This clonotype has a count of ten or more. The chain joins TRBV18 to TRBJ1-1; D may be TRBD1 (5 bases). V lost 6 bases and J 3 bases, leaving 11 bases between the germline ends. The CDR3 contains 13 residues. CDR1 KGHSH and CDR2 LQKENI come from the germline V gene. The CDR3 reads CASSPGTYTEAFF. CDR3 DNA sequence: TGTGCCAGCTCTCCAGGGACTTACACTGAAGCTTTCTTT.

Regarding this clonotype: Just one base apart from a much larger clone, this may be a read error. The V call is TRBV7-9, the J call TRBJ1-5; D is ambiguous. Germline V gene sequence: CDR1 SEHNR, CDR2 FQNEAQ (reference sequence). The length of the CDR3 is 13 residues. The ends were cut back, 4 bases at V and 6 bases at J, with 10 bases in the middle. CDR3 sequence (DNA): TGTGCCAGCAGCTCGGGCGGTGGTCAGCCCCAGCATTTT. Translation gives CASSSGGGQPQHF.

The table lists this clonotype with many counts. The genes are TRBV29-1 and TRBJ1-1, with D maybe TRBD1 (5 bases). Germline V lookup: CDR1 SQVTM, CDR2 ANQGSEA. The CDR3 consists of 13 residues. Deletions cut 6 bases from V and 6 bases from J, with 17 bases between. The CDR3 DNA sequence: TGCAGCGTGGGGGAGGGGTTTGGCGCTGAAGCTTTCTTT. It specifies CSVGEGFGAEAFF.

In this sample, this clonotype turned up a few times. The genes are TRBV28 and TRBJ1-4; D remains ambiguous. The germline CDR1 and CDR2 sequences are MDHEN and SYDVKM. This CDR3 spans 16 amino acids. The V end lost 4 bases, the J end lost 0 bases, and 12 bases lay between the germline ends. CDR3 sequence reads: CASSYGGLATNEKLFF. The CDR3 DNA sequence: TGTGCCAGCAGTTACGGAGGACTGGCAACTAATGAAAAACTGTTTTTT.

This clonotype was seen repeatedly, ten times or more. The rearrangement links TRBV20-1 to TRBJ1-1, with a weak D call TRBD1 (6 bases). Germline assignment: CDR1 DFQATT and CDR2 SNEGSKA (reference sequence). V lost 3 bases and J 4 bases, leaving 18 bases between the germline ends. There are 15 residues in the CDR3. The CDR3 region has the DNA TGCAGTGCTAGGGGTTCACAGGGCCGGATCACTGAAGCTTTCTTT. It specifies CSARGSQGRITEAFF.

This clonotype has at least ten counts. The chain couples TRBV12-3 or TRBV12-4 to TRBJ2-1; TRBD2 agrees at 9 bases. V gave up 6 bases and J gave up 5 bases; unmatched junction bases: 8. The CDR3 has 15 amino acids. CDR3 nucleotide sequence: TGTGCCAGCAGCCGCCGTTTAGCGGGAGACAATGAGCAGTTCTTC. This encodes CASSRRLAGDNEQFF.

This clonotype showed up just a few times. CDR3 residues: CASRSGTGSIETQYF. CDR3 in DNA: TGTGCCAGCAGGTCCGGGACAGGGTCTATAGAGACCCAGTACTTC. The chain employs TRBV7-2 and TRBJ2-5; 9 bases map to TRBD1. The length of the CDR3 is 15 residues. Germline loops: CDR1 SGHTA, CDR2 FQGNSA. V shed 6 bases and J 4 bases; nucleotides not matched to a gene: 9.

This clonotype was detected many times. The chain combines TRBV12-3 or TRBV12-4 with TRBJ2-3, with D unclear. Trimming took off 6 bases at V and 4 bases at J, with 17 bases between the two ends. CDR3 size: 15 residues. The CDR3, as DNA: TGTGCCAGCAGCCACTTCTCTTGGAGTCCAGATACGCAGTATTTT. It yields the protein CASSHFSWSPDTQYF.

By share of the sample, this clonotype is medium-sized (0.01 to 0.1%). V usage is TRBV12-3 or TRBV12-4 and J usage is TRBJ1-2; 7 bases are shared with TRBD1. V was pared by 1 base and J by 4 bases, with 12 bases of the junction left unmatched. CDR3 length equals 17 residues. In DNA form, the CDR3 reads TGTGCCAGCAGTTTAGGTCGGACAGGAGTCGCCTCCTATGGCTACACCTTC. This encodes CASSLGRTGVASYGYTF.

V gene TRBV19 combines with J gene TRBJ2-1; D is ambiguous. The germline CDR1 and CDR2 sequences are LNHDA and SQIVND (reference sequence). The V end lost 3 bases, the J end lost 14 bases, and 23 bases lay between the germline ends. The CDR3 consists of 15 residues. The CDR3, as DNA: TGTGCCAGTAGTATGGGCACATCTAGAATCACAAGCGAGTTCTTC. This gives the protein CASSMGTSRITSEFF.